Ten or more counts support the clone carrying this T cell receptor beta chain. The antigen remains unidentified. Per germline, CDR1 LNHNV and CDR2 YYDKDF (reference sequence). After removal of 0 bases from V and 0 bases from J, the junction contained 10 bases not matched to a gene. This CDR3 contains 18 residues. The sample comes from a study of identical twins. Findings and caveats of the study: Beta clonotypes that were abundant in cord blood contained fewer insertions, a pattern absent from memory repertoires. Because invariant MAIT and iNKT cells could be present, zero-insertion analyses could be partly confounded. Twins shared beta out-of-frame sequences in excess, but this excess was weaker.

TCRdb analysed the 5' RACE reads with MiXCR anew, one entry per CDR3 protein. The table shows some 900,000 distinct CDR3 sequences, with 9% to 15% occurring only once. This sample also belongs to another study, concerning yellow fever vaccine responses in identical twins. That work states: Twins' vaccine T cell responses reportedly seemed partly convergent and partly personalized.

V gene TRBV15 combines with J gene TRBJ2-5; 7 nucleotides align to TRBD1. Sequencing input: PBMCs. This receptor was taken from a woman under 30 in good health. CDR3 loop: CATSRELGTAYNQETQYF. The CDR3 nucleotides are TGTGCCACCAGCAGAGAGCTAGGGACAGCCTATAACCAAGAGACCCAGTACTTC. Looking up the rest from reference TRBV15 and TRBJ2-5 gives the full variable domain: DAMVIQNPRYQVTQFGKPVTLSCSQTLNHNVMYWYQQKSSQAPKLLFHYYDKDFNNEADTPDNFQSRRPNTSFCFLDIRSPGLGDTAMYLCATSRELGTAYNQETQYFGPGTRLLVL.